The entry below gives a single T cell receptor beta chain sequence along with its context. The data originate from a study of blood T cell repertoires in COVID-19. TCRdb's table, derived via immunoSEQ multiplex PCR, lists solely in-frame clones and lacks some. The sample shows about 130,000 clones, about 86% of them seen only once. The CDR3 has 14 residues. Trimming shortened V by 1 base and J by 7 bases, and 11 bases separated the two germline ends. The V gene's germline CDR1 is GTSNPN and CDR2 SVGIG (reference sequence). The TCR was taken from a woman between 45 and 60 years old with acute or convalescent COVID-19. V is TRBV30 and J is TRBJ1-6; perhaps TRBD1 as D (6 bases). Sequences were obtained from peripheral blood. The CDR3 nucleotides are TGTGCCTGGAGTGCAGGACAGAGAAATTCACCCCTCCACTTT. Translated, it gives CAWSAGQRNSPLHF. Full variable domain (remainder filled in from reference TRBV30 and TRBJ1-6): SQTIHQWPATLVQPVGSPLSLECTVEGTSNPNLYWYRQAAGRGLQLLFYSVGIGQISSEVPQNLSASRPQDRQFILSSKKLLLSDSGFYLCAWSAGQRNSPLHFGNGTRLTVT.